This T cell receptor beta chain originates from a study of T cell responses to AZD1222 COVID-19 vaccine. Profiled with immunoSEQ multiplex PCR; TCRdb holds only in-frame clones, not every one. The repertoire holds approximately 140,000 clones, with 90% as singletons. Comment on this clone: Its specificity is unknown.

Study findings and constraints: The number of AZD1222 recipients seropositive at baseline was only 5 to 7. Females outnumbered males among donors, who were mostly white British; clonal diversity was possibly underestimated. Regions 160-218 and 743-854 held dominance among vaccine-associated CD4 TCRs, which spanned spike. Repertoires were obtained solely post-peak T cell response.

This TCR was recovered from an adult who received the AZD1222 COVID-19 vaccine. The sequences come from peripheral blood, collected 28 days after the second AZD1222 dose.

In DNA form, the CDR3 reads TGTGCCAGTCACACCGGGACAGGGAGGGGGAATGAAAAACTGTTTTTT. It codes for CASHTGTGRGNEKLFF. The chain uses TRBV19 and TRBJ1-4; 9 bases map to TRBD1. The germline gives CDR1 LNHDA, CDR2 SQIVND (reference sequence). This CDR3 contains 16 residues. Germline trimming cut 8 bases from V and 5 bases from J; bases unmatched to any gene: 12.